This is a list of T cell receptor beta chains from one sample in a study of cytomegalovirus exposure and HLA in healthy donors. Here immunoSEQ multiplex PCR was the method, and the copy in TCRdb shows in-frame clones only, minus some. This sample has some 100,000 clones; roughly 74% occur once, and the top ten carry around 1.9%. Sample: PBMCs. These receptors all come from a middle-aged woman in good health and CMV-seronegative. Each CDR3 is given with its conserved first and last residue. The order of the fields is V gene, D gene, clone size, J gene, CDR3 protein, CDR3 DNA. A D gene is named only where the DNA matches it firmly. For some rows the clone size is stated as once, few or many, or as a class when expanded; others skip it.

>TRBV10-2|TRBD2|few|TRBJ2-1
CASNLAGGSHEQFF
TGCGCCAGCAACTTAGCGGGGGGGTCACATGAGCAGTTCTTC
>TRBV7-8|-|-|TRBJ1-1
CASSSNQGNTEAFF
TGTGCCAGCAGCTCTAACCAGGGTAACACTGAAGCTTTCTTT
>TRBV19|TRBD1|-|TRBJ2-5
CASSTTGVTQYF
TGTGCCAGTAGTACGACAGGGGTGACCCAGTACTTC
>TRBV7-9|TRBD2|-|TRBJ2-2
CSSSFTSGANTGELFF
TGTTCCAGCAGCTTCACTAGCGGCGCCAACACCGGGGAGCTGTTTTTT
>TRBV20-1|-|-|TRBJ2-1
CSARGTFEQFF
TGCAGTGCTAGAGGTACTTTTGAGCAGTTCTTC
>TRBV7-9|TRBD1|-|TRBJ1-2
CASTVTGGDGYGYTF
TGTGCCAGCACCGTGACAGGGGGCGATGGGTATGGCTACACCTTC
>TRBV6-5|-|-|TRBJ2-7
CASSYGVLPTYEQYF
TGTGCCAGCAGTTACGGTGTCCTACCGACCTACGAGCAGTACTTC
>TRBV29-1|TRBD2|-|TRBJ2-7
CSFRTSGSSYEQYF
TGCAGCTTCCGGACTAGCGGGAGCTCCTACGAGCAGTACTTC
>TRBV7-6|TRBD2|-|TRBJ2-2
CASSWTSGNTGELFF
TGTGCCAGCAGCTGGACTAGCGGGAACACCGGGGAGCTGTTTTTT
>TRBV4-2|TRBD2|few|TRBJ2-3
CASSQDNRGLAASGTQYF
TGTGCCAGCAGCCAAGATAATAGGGGACTAGCGGCTTCGGGTACGCAGTATTTT
>TRBV27|-|-|TRBJ1-6
CATKAGGYPYNSPLHF
TGTGCCACCAAGGCCGGAGGGTATCCCTATAATTCCCCCCTCCACTTT
>TRBV6-5|-|-|TRBJ2-7
CASSYLSSNYEQYF
TGTGCCAGCAGTTACTTGTCTAGCAACTACGAGCAGTACTTC
>TRBV2|-|few|TRBJ2-2
CASRKIAANTGELFF
TGTGCCAGTCGTAAAATAGCGGCGAACACCGGGGAGCTGTTTTTT
>TRBV2|-|-|TRBJ1-5
CASSGNDELAQPQHF
TGTGCCAGCAGTGGTAACGACGAGCTAGCTCAGCCCCAGCATTTT
>TRBV6-1|-|once|TRBJ2-6
CASSESGGSGANVLTF
TGTGCCAGCAGTGAATCCGGGGGCTCTGGGGCCAACGTCCTGACTTTC
>TRBV28|-|-|TRBJ1-5
CASSPPREGQPQHF
TGTGCCAGCAGCCCGCCCCGAGAGGGTCAGCCCCAGCATTTT
>TRBV30|-|-|TRBJ1-2
CAWTGGLNYGYTF
TGTGCCTGGACAGGAGGCCTTAACTATGGCTACACCTTC
>TRBV14|TRBD1|few|TRBJ2-7
CASSPLDRSFHEQYF
TGTGCCAGCAGCCCGTTGGACAGGTCTTTCCACGAGCAGTACTTC
>TRBV11-3|TRBD2|few|TRBJ2-1
CASRGSGANEQFF
TGTGCCAGCAGGGGTAGCGGGGCCAATGAGCAGTTCTTC
>TRBV6-5|-|-|TRBJ2-7
CASSYSISAGAYEQYF
TGTGCCAGCAGTTACTCGATCTCAGCCGGGGCCTACGAGCAGTACTTC
>TRBV7-2|-|-|TRBJ1-2
CASSWALQGNYGYTF
TGTGCCAGCAGCTGGGCCCTACAGGGCAACTATGGCTACACCTTC
>TRBV18|TRBD2|-|TRBJ2-1
CASSPALAGVHNEQFF
TGTGCCAGCTCACCTGCTCTAGCGGGAGTCCACAATGAGCAGTTCTTC
>TRBV5-1|-|-|TRBJ2-1
CASSLGESSYNEQFF
TGCGCCAGCAGCTTGGGCGAGAGCTCCTACAATGAGCAGTTCTTC
>TRBV19|TRBD1|-|TRBJ1-6
CASSPDRGNSPLHF
TGTGCCAGTAGTCCGGACAGGGGAAATTCACCCCTCCACTTT
>TRBV5-1|TRBD2|-|TRBJ2-3
CASSLVTSGSTDTQYF
TGCGCCAGCAGCTTGGTAACTAGCGGGAGCACAGATACGCAGTATTTT
>TRBV27|TRBD1|-|TRBJ2-1
CASSPRGNLGVEQFF
TGTGCCAGCAGTCCCAGGGGGAACCTCGGGGTTGAGCAGTTCTTC
>TRBV5-1|TRBD1|-|TRBJ1-1
CASNRDRGNEAFF
TGCGCCAGCAACCGCGACAGGGGCAATGAAGCTTTCTTT
>TRBV4-1|-|-|TRBJ2-7
CASSQEVALHGQYF
TGCGCCAGCAGCCAAGAGGTAGCCCTACATGGGCAGTACTTC
>TRBV6-1|TRBD2|-|TRBJ2-5
CASSQTSGGETQYF
TGTGCCAGCAGTCAGACTAGCGGGGGGGAGACCCAGTACTTC
>TRBV7-8|TRBD2|few|TRBJ2-5
CASSLGLAGGLETQYF
TGTGCCAGCAGCTTAGGACTAGCGGGGGGCTTGGAGACCCAGTACTTC
>TRBV4-1|-|-|TRBJ1-1
CASSQVEERGGGTEAFF
TGCGCCAGCAGCCAAGTTGAAGAAAGGGGAGGAGGCACTGAAGCTTTCTTT
>TRBV5-1|-|few|TRBJ1-4
CASSFQGITNEKLFF
TGCGCCAGCAGCTTCCAGGGCATCACTAATGAAAAACTGTTTTTT
>TRBV6-6|-|-|TRBJ1-1
CASSYSRENTEAFF
TGTGCCAGCAGTTACTCGAGGGAGAACACTGAAGCTTTCTTT
>TRBV15|TRBD1|-|TRBJ1-1
CATTRTGYTEAFF
TGTGCCACCACCCGGACAGGGTATACTGAAGCTTTCTTT
>TRBV27|TRBD1|-|TRBJ1-5
CASSSGQGYNQPQHF
TGTGCCAGCAGTTCGGGACAGGGGTACAATCAGCCCCAGCATTTT
>TRBV28|-|-|TRBJ2-5
CASSLRQSQYF
TGTGCCAGCAGTTTAAGACAGAGCCAGTACTTC
>TRBV14|TRBD2|-|TRBJ2-3
CASSPAGEDSTDTQYF
TGTGCCAGCAGCCCAGCGGGGGAGGATAGCACAGATACGCAGTATTTT
>TRBV19|TRBD2|-|TRBJ2-3
CASSIRPGLAGGSHTDTQYF
TGTGCCAGTAGTATTCGCCCTGGACTAGCGGGGGGTTCACACACAGATACGCAGTATTTT
>TRBV7-9|TRBD2|-|TRBJ2-7
CASRPGGGKYEQYF
TGTGCCAGCAGGCCCGGGGGGGGCAAGTACGAGCAGTACTTC
>TRBV19|-|-|TRBJ2-2
CASPSVTGELFF
TGTGCCAGTCCTAGCGTCACCGGGGAGCTGTTTTTT
>TRBV29-1|-|-|TRBJ2-1
CSAAQRAYEQFF
TGCAGCGCAGCACAGCGGGCCTATGAGCAGTTCTTC
>TRBV19|-|few|TRBJ1-5
CASSIKHLGTKGQPQHF
TGTGCCAGTAGTATAAAGCATCTAGGCACAAAAGGCCAGCCCCAGCATTTT
>TRBV7-2|-|-|TRBJ2-2
CASSLAARVNTGELFF
TGTGCCAGCAGCTTAGCGGCCAGGGTGAACACCGGGGAGCTGTTTTTT
>TRBV6-5|TRBD1|-|TRBJ1-5
CASRQGNQPQHF
TGTGCCAGCAGACAGGGGAATCAGCCCCAGCATTTT
>TRBV29-1|TRBD2|-|TRBJ2-1
CSVQATGTSNSEQFF
TGCAGCGTTCAAGCAACCGGGACTAGCAATTCGGAGCAGTTCTTC
>TRBV6-6|TRBD2|-|TRBJ2-3
CASTLAGGTDTQYF
TGTGCCAGCACTCTAGCGGGGGGCACAGATACGCAGTATTTT
>TRBV20-1|-|-|TRBJ2-7
CSARVAAEQYF
TGCAGTGCTAGAGTAGCAGCCGAGCAGTACTTC
>TRBV27|-|-|TRBJ2-1
CASSLAVGGAYSYNEQFF
TGTGCCAGCAGTTTAGCGGTGGGGGGGGCTTACTCCTACAATGAGCAGTTCTTC
>TRBV7-9|TRBD1|-|TRBJ2-7
CASSRDRDEQYF
TGTGCCAGCAGCCGGGACAGGGACGAGCAGTACTTC
>TRBV5-1|-|-|TRBJ1-4
CASSLAQTNEKLFF
TGCGCCAGCAGCTTGGCACAGACTAATGAAAAACTGTTTTTT
>TRBV11-2|-|-|TRBJ2-7
CASRQLRFHEQYF
TGTGCCAGCAGACAACTCAGGTTCCACGAGCAGTACTTC
>TRBV18|-|-|TRBJ1-3
CASSLDTSGNTIYF
TGTGCCAGCTCACTGGACACCTCTGGAAACACCATATATTTT
>TRBV19|-|-|TRBJ1-6
CASTTLGGDYFPLHF
TGTGCCAGTACCACTTTGGGAGGGGATTATTTCCCCCTCCACTTT
>TRBV5-6|-|-|TRBJ1-2
CASSPRGGYGYTF
TGTGCCAGCAGCCCCCGCGGGGGCTATGGCTACACCTTC